This entry describes one T cell receptor beta chain. CDR3 size: 16 residues. Trimming left V 2 bases short and J 2 bases short, with 11 bases between. Germline loops: CDR1 SGHRS, CDR2 YFSETQ. As to treatment: around 19 received Ad26.COV2.S at low or high dose, single or two shots; several received placebo; per-sample allocation not given. Following the first vaccine or placebo injection, samples were taken on day 63. This specimen belongs to a study of Ad26.COV2.S vaccination and SARS-CoV-2 variants. The overall study: The donor was enrolled in the Ad26.COV2.S arm of the COV1001 trial. Participants got Ad26.COV2.S intramuscularly, once or twice 56 days apart.

TCRdb keeps only in-frame clones here, not all; method: immunoSEQ multiplex PCR. The table lists roughly 350,000 clones, around 86% of them singletons. The sequence came from a person aged 18-60 years who received the Ad26.COV2.S COVID-19 vaccine or a placebo. Sequenced material: peripheral blood, taken in a trial of Ad26.COV2.S vaccine versus placebo. The chain has TRBV5-1 and TRBJ1-6; D unresolved. The chain's CDR3 is CASSFMTEAYNSPLHF. CDR3 bases: TGCGCCAGCAGCTTTATGACGGAGGCCTATAATTCACCCCTCCACTTT.